The clone carrying this TCR beta chain has just one count. This sample is drawn from a study of cytomegalovirus exposure and HLA in healthy donors. Study information: The platform used for the approximately 130 validation repertoires matched that of the 600 to 800 first-cohort repertoires, a later analysis reported.

The repertoire was sequenced with immunoSEQ multiplex PCR; TCRdb's copy has only in-frame clones and lacks some. In the table there are tens of thousands of clones, just over 90% of which are singletons. The CDR3 has 15 amino acids. Germline-derived CDR1 and CDR2 are MGHDK and SYGVNS. Trimming took 2 bases from V and 7 from J, leaving 15 bases between them. The clonotype originates from a woman aged 18-35 years in good health and CMV-seronegative. The source material was PBMCs. The chain couples TRBV25-1 to TRBJ2-1; perhaps TRBD2 as D (6 bases). The CDR3 spells CASSEQEGRSNEQFF. CDR3 nucleotide sequence: TGTGCCAGCAGTGAACAGGAGGGGCGGTCGAATGAGCAGTTCTTC.